The source of this T cell receptor beta chain is a study of human T cells and chemical hapten exposure. At the level of the study: Mostly female patients had alopecia areata, totalis or universalis.

Study-wide points: Expanded TCR counts at PT1 were positively correlated with the patch test score. No change in TCRs above 1 in 1000 frequency was produced by DPC sensitization. The formation of large CDR3 similarity clusters by expanded TCRs significantly exceeded that of controls.

The trim removed 5 bases at V and 4 bases at J, leaving 5 bases unmatched. This CDR3 comprises 14 residues. Germline V CDR1 and CDR2: GTSNPN, SVGIG (reference sequence). This sample's time point: patch test 1, 2 weeks after DPC sensitization. Treatment in this sample: therapeutic diphenylcyclopropenone sensitization with weekly scalp DPC. Many counts were recorded for this clonotype. The antigen remains undetermined. TCRdb passed the RACE reads through MiXCR, listing each CDR3 protein once. Among approximately 82,000 distinct CDR3 sequences listed, about 10% were seen once. The sample was whole blood, taken in connection with sensitization to the hapten diphenylcyclopropenone (DPC). The chain employs TRBV30 and TRBJ2-3, with 11 bases that match TRBD2. The clonotype was recovered from a man aged 40-55 years with alopecia areata. Some clones in this sample may be carry-over from other donors' samples. Here the CDR3 reads CAWYSGRAPDTQYF. CDR3 sequence (DNA): TGTGCCTGGTATAGCGGGAGGGCCCCAGATACGCAGTATTTT. The full variable domain, rest sourced from reference TRBV30 and TRBJ2-3, is SQTIHQWPATLVQPVGSPLSLECTVEGTSNPNLYWYRQAAGRGLQLLFYSVGIGQISSEVPQNLSASRPQDRQFILSSKKLLLSDSGFYLCAWYSGRAPDTQYFGPGTRLTVL.